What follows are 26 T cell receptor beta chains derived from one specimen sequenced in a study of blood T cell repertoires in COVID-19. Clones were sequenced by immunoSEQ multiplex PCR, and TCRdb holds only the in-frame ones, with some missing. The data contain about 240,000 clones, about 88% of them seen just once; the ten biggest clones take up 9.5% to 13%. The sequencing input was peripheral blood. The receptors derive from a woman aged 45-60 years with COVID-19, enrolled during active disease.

The CDR3 sequence: CASSESFQGRSDTQYF. The DNA of the CDR3 is TGCGCCAGCAGTGAGTCTTTTCAGGGGCGTTCAGATACGCAGTATTTT. The rearrangement joins TRBV10-1 to TRBJ2-3; TRBD1 is a possible D gene (6 bases). Trimming stripped 0 bases from V and 4 bases from J, with 14 bases between. This CDR3 comprises 16 residues. The V gene's germline CDR1 is WNHNN and CDR2 SYGVQD (reference sequence).

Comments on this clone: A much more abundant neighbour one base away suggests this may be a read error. The CDR3 sequence: CASSLYSNQPQHF. The DNA for the CDR3 is TGTGCCAGCAGCCTTTATAGCAATCAGCCCCAGCATTTT. The rearrangement joins TRBV5-6 to TRBJ1-5; unclear D gene. Trimming left V 4 bases short and J 0 bases short, with 5 bases between. CDR3 length equals 13 residues. Germline CDR1 is SGHDT and CDR2 is YYEEEE.

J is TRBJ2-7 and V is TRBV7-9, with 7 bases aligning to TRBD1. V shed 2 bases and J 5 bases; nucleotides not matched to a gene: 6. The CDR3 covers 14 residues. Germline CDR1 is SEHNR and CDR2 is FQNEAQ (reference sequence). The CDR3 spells CASSLFGQDHEQYF. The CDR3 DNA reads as TGTGCCAGCAGCTTATTTGGACAGGACCACGAGCAGTACTTC.

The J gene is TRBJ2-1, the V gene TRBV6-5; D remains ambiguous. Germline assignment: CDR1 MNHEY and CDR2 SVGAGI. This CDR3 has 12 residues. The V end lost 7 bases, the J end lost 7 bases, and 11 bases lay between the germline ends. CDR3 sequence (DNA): TGTGCCAGCATCCCAAACCTAAATGAGCAGTTCTTC. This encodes CASIPNLNEQFF.

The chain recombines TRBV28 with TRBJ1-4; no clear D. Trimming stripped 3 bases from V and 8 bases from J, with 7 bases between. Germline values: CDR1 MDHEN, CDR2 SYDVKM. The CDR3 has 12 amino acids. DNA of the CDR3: TGTGCCAGCAGTTTCCGAACAGAAAAACTGTTTTTT. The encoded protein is CASSFRTEKLFF.

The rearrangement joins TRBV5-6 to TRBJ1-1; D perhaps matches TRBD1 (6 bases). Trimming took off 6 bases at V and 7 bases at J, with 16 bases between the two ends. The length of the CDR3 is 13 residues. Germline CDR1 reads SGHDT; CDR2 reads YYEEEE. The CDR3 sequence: CASNLGQYNEAFF. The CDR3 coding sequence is TGTGCCAGCAATCTAGGACAGTATAATGAAGCTTTCTTT.

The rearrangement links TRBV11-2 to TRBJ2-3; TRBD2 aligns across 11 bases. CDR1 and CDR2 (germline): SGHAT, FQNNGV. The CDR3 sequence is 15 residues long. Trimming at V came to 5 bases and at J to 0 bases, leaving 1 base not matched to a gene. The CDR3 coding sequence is TGTGCCAGCAGCGGACTAGCGGGTAGCACAGATACGCAGTATTTT. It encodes CASSGLAGSTDTQYF. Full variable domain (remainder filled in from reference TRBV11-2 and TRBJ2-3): EAGVAQSPRYKIIEKRQSVAFWCNPISGHATLYWYQQILGQGPKLLIQFQNNGVVDDSQLPKDRFSAERLKGVDSTLKIQPAKLEDSAVYLCASSGLAGSTDTQYFGPGTRLTVL.

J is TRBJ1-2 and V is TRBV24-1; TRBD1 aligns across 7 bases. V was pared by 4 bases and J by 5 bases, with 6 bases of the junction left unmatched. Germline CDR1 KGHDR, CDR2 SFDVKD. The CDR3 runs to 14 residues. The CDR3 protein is CATSDRGSIYGYTF. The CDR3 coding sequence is TGTGCCACCAGTGACAGGGGGTCCATTTATGGCTACACCTTC.

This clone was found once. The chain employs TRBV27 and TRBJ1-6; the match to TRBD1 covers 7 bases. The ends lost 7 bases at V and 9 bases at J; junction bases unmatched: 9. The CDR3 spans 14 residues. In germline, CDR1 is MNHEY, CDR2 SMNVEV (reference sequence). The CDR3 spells CASNRQGEGSPLHF. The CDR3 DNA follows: TGTGCCAGCAATCGACAGGGAGAGGGTTCACCCCTCCACTTT.

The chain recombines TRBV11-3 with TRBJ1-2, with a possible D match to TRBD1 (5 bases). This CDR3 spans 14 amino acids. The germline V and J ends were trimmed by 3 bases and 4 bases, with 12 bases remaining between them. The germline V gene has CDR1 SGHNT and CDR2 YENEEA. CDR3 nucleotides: TGTGCCAGCAGCTTCTCGGGGGGAGTCTATGGCTACACCTTC. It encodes CASSFSGGVYGYTF. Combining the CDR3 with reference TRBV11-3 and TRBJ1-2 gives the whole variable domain EAGVVQSPRYKIIEKKQPVAFWCNPISGHNTLYWYLQNLGQGPELLIRYENEEAVDDSQLPKDRFSAERLKGVDSTLKIQPAELGDSAVYLCASSFSGGVYGYTFGSGTRLTVV.

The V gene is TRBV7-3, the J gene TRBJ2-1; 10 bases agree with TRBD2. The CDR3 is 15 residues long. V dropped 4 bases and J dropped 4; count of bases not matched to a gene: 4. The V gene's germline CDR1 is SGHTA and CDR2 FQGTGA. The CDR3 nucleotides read TGTGCCAGCAGCTCGAAGCGGGGGGGATACAATGAGCAGTTCTTC. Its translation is CASSSKRGGYNEQFF.

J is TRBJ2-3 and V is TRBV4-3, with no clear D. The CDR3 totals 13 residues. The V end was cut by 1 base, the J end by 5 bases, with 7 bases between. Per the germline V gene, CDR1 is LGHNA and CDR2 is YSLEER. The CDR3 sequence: CASSQGLGDTQYF. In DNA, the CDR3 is TGCGCCAGCAGCCAAGGACTTGGAGATACGCAGTATTTT.

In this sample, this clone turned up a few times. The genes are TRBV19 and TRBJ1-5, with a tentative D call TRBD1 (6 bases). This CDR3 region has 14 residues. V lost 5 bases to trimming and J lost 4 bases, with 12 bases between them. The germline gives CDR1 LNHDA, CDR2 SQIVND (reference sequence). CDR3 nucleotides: TGTGCCAGTAGTCAGACAGGTTGGAATCAGCCCCAGCATTTT. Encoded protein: CASSQTGWNQPQHF.

Written as DNA, the CDR3 is TGTGCCAGCAGTTTAGTAGGGGATGGCTACACCTTC. Encoded protein: CASSLVGDGYTF. The rearrangement joins TRBV28 to TRBJ1-2; a weak D match, TRBD1 (5 bases). The germline V and J ends were trimmed by 2 bases and 6 bases, with 7 bases remaining between them. CDR3 length: 12 residues. CDR1 and CDR2 from the germline V gene are MDHEN and SYDVKM.

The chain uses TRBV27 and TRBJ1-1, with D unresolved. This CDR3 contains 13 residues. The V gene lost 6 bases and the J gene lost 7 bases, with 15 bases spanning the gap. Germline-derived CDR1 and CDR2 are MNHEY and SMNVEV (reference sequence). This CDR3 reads CASRALVGFEAFF. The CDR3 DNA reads TGTGCCAGCAGGGCTTTAGTCGGGTTTGAAGCTTTCTTT.

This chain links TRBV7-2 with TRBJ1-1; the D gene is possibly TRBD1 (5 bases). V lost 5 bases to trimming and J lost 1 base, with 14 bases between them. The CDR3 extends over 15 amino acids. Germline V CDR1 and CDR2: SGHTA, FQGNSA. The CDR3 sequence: CASSHLTVRNTEAFF. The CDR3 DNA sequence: TGTGCCAGCAGCCACTTGACAGTTCGGAACACTGAAGCTTTCTTT.

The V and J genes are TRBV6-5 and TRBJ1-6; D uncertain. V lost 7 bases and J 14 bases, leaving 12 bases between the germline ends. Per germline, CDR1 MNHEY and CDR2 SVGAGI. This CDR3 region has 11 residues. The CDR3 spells CASTERRSLHF. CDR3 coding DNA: TGTGCCAGCACCGAGCGTAGGTCCCTCCACTTT.

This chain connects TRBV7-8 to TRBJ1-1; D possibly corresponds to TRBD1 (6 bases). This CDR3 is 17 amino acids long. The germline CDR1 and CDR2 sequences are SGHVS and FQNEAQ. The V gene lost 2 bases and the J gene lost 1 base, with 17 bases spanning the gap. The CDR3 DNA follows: TGTGCCAGCAGCTTACTACAGGGTGAGGGATGGAACACTGAAGCTTTCTTT. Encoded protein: CASSLLQGEGWNTEAFF. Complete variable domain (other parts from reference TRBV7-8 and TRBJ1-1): GAGVSQSPRYKVAKRGQDVALRCDPISGHVSLFWYQQALGQGPEFLTYFQNEAQLDKSGLPSDRFFAERPEGSVSTLKIQRTQQEDSAVYLCASSLLQGEGWNTEAFFGQGTRLTVV.

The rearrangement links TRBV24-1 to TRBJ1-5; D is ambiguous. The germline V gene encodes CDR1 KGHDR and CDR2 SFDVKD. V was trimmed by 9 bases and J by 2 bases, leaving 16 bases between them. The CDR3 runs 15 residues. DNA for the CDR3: TGTGCCACCTCCCCTGGCGGGCAACGCAATCAGCCCCAGCATTTT. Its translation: CATSPGGQRNQPQHF.

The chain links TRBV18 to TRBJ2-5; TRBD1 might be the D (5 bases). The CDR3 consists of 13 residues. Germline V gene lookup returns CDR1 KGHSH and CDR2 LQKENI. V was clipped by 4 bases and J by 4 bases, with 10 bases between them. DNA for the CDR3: TGTGCCAGCTCACTCAGGGTTGGAGAGACCCAGTACTTC. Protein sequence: CASSLRVGETQYF. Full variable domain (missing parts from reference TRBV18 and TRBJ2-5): NAGVMQNPRHLVRRRGQEARLRCSPMKGHSHVYWYRQLPEEGLKFMVYLQKENIIDESGMPKERFSAEFPKEGPSILRIQQVVRGDSAAYFCASSLRVGETQYFGPGTRLLVL.

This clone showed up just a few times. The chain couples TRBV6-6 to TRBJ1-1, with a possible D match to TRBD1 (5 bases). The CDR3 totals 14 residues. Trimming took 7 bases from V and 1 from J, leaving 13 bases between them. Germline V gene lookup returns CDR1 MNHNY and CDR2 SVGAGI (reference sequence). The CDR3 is CASNFLQGNTEAFF. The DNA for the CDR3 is TGTGCCAGCAATTTCTTGCAGGGGAACACTGAAGCTTTCTTT.

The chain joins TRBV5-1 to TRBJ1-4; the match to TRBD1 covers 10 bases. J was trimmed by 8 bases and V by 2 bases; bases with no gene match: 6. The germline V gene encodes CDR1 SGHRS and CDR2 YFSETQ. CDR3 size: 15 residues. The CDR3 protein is CASSFFGTGDEKLFF. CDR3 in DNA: TGCGCCAGCAGCTTTTTCGGGACAGGGGACGAAAAACTGTTTTTT.

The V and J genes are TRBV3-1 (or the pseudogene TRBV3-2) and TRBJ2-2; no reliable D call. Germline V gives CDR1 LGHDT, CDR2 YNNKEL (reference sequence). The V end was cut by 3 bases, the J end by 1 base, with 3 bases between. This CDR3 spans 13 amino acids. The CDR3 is CASSHQNTGELFF. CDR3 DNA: TGTGCCAGCAGCCACCAGAACACCGGGGAGCTGTTTTTT.

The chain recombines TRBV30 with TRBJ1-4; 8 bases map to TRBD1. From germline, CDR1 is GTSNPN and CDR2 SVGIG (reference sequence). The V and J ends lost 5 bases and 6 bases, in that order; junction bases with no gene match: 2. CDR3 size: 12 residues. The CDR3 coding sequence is TGTGCCTGGGAGACAGGGGATGAAAAACTGTTTTTT. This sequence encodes CAWETGDEKLFF.

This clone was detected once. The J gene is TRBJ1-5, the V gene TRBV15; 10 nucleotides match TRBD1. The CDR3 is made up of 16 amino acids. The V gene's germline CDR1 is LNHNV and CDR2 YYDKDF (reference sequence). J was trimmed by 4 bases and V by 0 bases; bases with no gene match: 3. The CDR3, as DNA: TGTGCCACCAGCAGAGAGCGGGACAGGGGTAATCAGCCCCAGCATTTT. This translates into CATSRERDRGNQPQHF.

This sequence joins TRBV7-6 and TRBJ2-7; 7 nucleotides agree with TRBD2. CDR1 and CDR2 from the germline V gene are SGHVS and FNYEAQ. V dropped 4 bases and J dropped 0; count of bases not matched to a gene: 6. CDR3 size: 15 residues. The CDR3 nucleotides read TGTGCCAGCAGCTACAGCGGGGTCGACTCCTACGAGCAGTACTTC. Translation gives CASSYSGVDSYEQYF. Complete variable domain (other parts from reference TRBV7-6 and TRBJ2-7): GAGVSQSPRYKVTKRGQDVALRCDPISGHVSLYWYRQALGQGPEFLTYFNYEAQQDKSGLPNDRFSAERPEGSISTLTIQRTEQRDSAMYRCASSYSGVDSYEQYFGPGTRLTVT.